A single sample is the source of the 29 T cell receptor beta chains below, sequenced in a study of human T cells and chemical hapten exposure. Time point of the sample: patch test 1, 2 weeks after DPC sensitization. The sample's treatment: therapeutic diphenylcyclopropenone sensitization with weekly scalp DPC. TCRdb processed the RACE reads anew with MiXCR; each CDR3 protein has one entry. Of about 110,000 distinct CDR3 sequences detected, approximately 10% appear once; the ten largest clones hold roughly 3.3%. The material was whole blood, obtained in connection with sensitization to the hapten diphenylcyclopropenone (DPC). All receptors come from a woman aged 40-49 years with alopecia areata. Some clones in this sample may be carry-over from other donors' samples.

This clonotype showed up many times. CDR3 sequence reads: CASSVGVTVYEQYF. As DNA, the CDR3 is TGTGCCAGCAGCGTAGGGGTGACGGTCTACGAGCAGTACTTC. This chain connects TRBV5-4 to TRBJ2-7; D may be TRBD1 (5 bases). Trimming stripped 4 bases from V and 3 bases from J, with 14 bases between. The germline V gene has CDR1 SGHNT and CDR2 YYREEE (reference sequence). The CDR3 has 14 amino acids.

This clonotype was detected ten times or more. This chain connects TRBV25-1 to TRBJ2-1, with 10 bases fitting TRBD2. The germline CDR1 and CDR2 sequences are MGHDK and SYGVNS. The CDR3 sequence is 16 residues long. The junction had 11 bases not matched to a gene; V was cut back by 5 bases and J by 7 bases. The CDR3 is CASSLFSSGRGNEQFF. CDR3 sequence (DNA): TGTGCCAGCAGTCTCTTTTCTAGCGGGAGAGGTAATGAGCAGTTCTTC. Full variable domain (outside the CDR3, taken from reference TRBV25-1 and TRBJ2-1): EADIYQTPRYLVIGTGKKITLECSQTMGHDKMYWYQQDPGMELHLIHYSYGVNSTEKGDLSSESTVSRIRTEHFPLTLESARPSHTSQYLCASSLFSSGRGNEQFFGPGTRLTVL.

This clonotype was recorded many times. J is TRBJ2-1 and V is TRBV5-5; 10 nucleotides agree with TRBD2. V lost 3 bases and J lost 8; bases outside the gene matches: 8. CDR1 and CDR2 from the germline V gene are SGHKS and YYEKEE (reference sequence). The CDR3 length is 15 residues. CDR3 coding DNA: TGTGCCAGCAGCTCTCTAGCGGGAGTTTGGGATGAGCAGTTCTTC. This codes for CASSSLAGVWDEQFF. Full variable domain (rest looked up from reference TRBV5-5 and TRBJ2-1): DAGVTQSPTHLIKTRGQQVTLRCSPISGHKSVSWYQQVLGQGPQFIFQYYEKEERGRGNFPDRFSARQFPNYSSELNVNALLLGDSALYLCASSSLAGVWDEQFFGPGTRLTVL.

This clonotype was recorded at least ten times. V is TRBV10-2 and J is TRBJ1-1; D call uncertain. The CDR3 is 11 residues long. V was trimmed by 5 bases and J by 1 base, leaving 2 bases between them. Per the germline V gene, CDR1 is WSHSY and CDR2 is SAAADI. The CDR3 DNA sequence: TGCGCCAGCAGTCCGAACACTGAAGCTTTCTTT. This codes for CASSPNTEAFF.

This clonotype was seen a few times. This chain uses TRBV18 with TRBJ2-7; D is perhaps TRBD1 or TRBD2 (5 bases each). The CDR3 covers 13 residues. V lost 3 bases, J lost 5 bases, and 11 bases lay in between. The germline gives CDR1 KGHSH, CDR2 LQKENI. The CDR3 nucleotides are TGTGCCAGCTCACCCCAACAGGAGGACGAGCAGTACTTC. This sequence encodes CASSPQQEDEQYF.

This clonotype was picked up many times. The rearrangement links TRBV12-3 or TRBV12-4 to TRBJ2-2; 9 bases map to TRBD2. This CDR3 spans 15 amino acids. V lost 8 bases and J lost 6; bases outside the gene matches: 10. In DNA form, the CDR3 reads TGTGCCAGCCCGGGACTAGCTGTATCCGCCGGGGAGCTGTTTTTT. Protein product: CASPGLAVSAGELFF.

This clonotype has a handful of counts. V gene TRBV7-8 combines with J gene TRBJ2-1; the match to TRBD2 covers 9 bases. The CDR3 extends over 17 amino acids. CDR1 and CDR2 (germline): SGHVS, FQNEAQ. The ends lost 5 bases at V and 3 bases at J; junction bases unmatched: 11. The CDR3 reads CASSRTASGAYYNEQFF. The CDR3 coding sequence is TGTGCCAGCAGCCGAACGGCTAGCGGGGCCTACTACAATGAGCAGTTCTTC.

The V call is TRBV5-1, the J call TRBJ2-7, with TRBD1 as a possible D gene (5 bases). Trimming left V 3 bases short and J 4 bases short, with 14 bases between. The germline V gene encodes CDR1 SGHRS and CDR2 YFSETQ. The CDR3 contains 14 residues. For the CDR3, the DNA is TGCGCCAGCAGCTGGGGCGGAGACGGATACGAGCAGTACTTC. Translated, it gives CASSWGGDGYEQYF.

This clonotype was seen at least ten times. The chain combines TRBV12-3 or TRBV12-4 with TRBJ2-7, with D maybe TRBD1 (5 bases). CDR3 length equals 16 residues. Trimming took off 3 bases at V and 5 bases at J, with 20 bases between the two ends. CDR3 sequence (DNA): TGTGCCAGCAGTTTGTCGGCAGCTGGGGCAGAGGACGAGCAGTACTTC. Translation gives CASSLSAAGAEDEQYF.

This clonotype was detected a few times. DNA for the CDR3: TGTGCCAGCAGCAACGGGACCCTAAAGGGAAACACCATATATTTT. Its protein product is CASSNGTLKGNTIYF. The rearrangement uses TRBV6-5 and TRBJ1-3, with D possibly being TRBD1 (5 bases). Trimming stripped 6 bases from V and 4 bases from J, with 16 bases between. The CDR3 is 15 amino acids. The germline V gene has CDR1 MNHEY and CDR2 SVGAGI.

This clonotype occurred many times. V is TRBV6-2 or TRBV6-3 and J is TRBJ2-7; D possibly uses TRBD1 or TRBD2 (5 bases each). This CDR3 is built from 14 residues. The V gene's germline CDR1 is MNHEY and CDR2 SVGEGT. Trimming shortened V by 7 bases and J by 0 bases, and 13 bases separated the two germline ends. The CDR3 DNA is TGTGCCAGCACCCGGGACGGAGGCTCCTACGAGCAGTACTTC. Its protein product is CASTRDGGSYEQYF.

This clonotype has a count of ten or more. The chain recombines TRBV2 with TRBJ2-1; 12 bases map to TRBD2. Trimming removed 9 bases from V and 0 bases from J; junction bases left unmatched: 3. This CDR3 has 15 residues. CDR1 and CDR2 from the germline V gene are SNHLY and FYNNEI. CDR3 residues: CASALAGGSYNEQFF. CDR3 bases: TGTGCCAGTGCACTAGCGGGGGGCTCCTACAATGAGCAGTTCTTC.

This clonotype has only a few counts. The chain combines TRBV5-4 with TRBJ1-2, with D possibly being TRBD1 (5 bases). V dropped 1 base and J dropped 7 bases, with 11 bases sitting between them. The CDR3 runs to 13 residues. CDR1 is SGHNT and CDR2 is YYREEE in the germline V gene (reference sequence). The CDR3 nucleotides are TGTGCCAGCAGCTTGAGGGGATCCCGTGGCTACACCTTC. Translation gives CASSLRGSRGYTF.

V and J are TRBV6-5 and TRBJ2-2; the match to TRBD1 covers 10 bases. Germline-derived CDR1 and CDR2 are MNHEY and SVGAGI. The junction had 2 bases not matched to a gene; V was cut back by 4 bases and J by 6 bases. This CDR3 is 14 amino acids long. The DNA of the CDR3 is TGTGCCAGCAGTTTGACAGGGGGCTCCGGGGAGCTGTTTTTT. This encodes CASSLTGGSGELFF.

The rearrangement uses TRBV7-2 and TRBJ1-2; D perhaps matches TRBD1 (6 bases). Germline CDR1 reads SGHTA; CDR2 reads FQGNSA. The V and J ends lost 5 bases and 4 bases respectively, with 14 bases between them. CDR3 length: 14 residues. The CDR3 coding sequence is TGTGCCAGCAGCCCAGGGGTCCTCCGCTATGGCTACACCTTC. Protein sequence: CASSPGVLRYGYTF.

The table lists this clonotype with a few counts. The chain carries TRBV7-3 and TRBJ1-6; 7 bases map to TRBD1. The V segment lost 4 bases and the J segment 10 bases; nucleotides outside the gene matches: 7. This CDR3 is 14 amino acids long. CDR1 is SGHTA and CDR2 is FQGTGA in the germline V gene. CDR3 sequence: CASSSTGRNSPLHF. The CDR3 nucleotides read TGTGCCAGCAGCTCGACAGGGAGGAACTCACCCCTCCACTTT.

The sample holds a few counts of this clonotype. The chain uses TRBV4-2 and TRBJ2-7, with 8 bases lining up with TRBD1. Germline V gene data show CDR1 as LGHNA and CDR2 as YNFKEQ. V lost 5 bases to trimming and J lost 7 bases; unmatched junction nucleotides: 16. The CDR3 covers 16 residues. CDR3: CASSNEMGTGGLEQYF. DNA of the CDR3: TGTGCCAGCAGCAACGAAATGGGGACAGGAGGACTGGAGCAGTACTTC.

This clonotype was observed a few times. The chain has TRBV4-2 and TRBJ2-2; D unclear. The CDR3 contains 13 residues. The V end was cut by 0 bases, the J end by 4 bases, with 3 bases between. Germline loops: CDR1 LGHNA, CDR2 YNFKEQ. Written as DNA, the CDR3 is TGTGCCAGCAGCCAAGAGATCACCGGGGAGCTGTTTTTT. As protein: CASSQEITGELFF.

This clonotype turned up a few times. This chain connects TRBV29-1 to TRBJ2-2; D is ambiguous. Germline assignment: CDR1 SQVTM and CDR2 ANQGSEA. The V end was cut by 6 bases, the J end by 2 bases, with 4 bases between. The CDR3 extends over 11 amino acids. The CDR3 coding sequence is TGCAGCGTCACAAACACCGGGGAGCTGTTTTTT. Protein product: CSVTNTGELFF.

This chain uses TRBV5-1 with TRBJ2-3; the D is unclear. The germline V and J ends were trimmed by 4 bases and 6 bases, with 6 bases remaining between them. From germline, CDR1 is SGHRS and CDR2 YFSETQ. The CDR3 runs 11 residues. DNA for the CDR3: TGCGCCAGCAGCAATTTGGATACGCAGTATTTT. It is translated as CASSNLDTQYF.

The chain is built from TRBV28 and TRBJ1-1; the match to TRBD1 covers 7 bases. V shed 5 bases and J 1 base; nucleotides not matched to a gene: 10. Germline lookup yields CDR1 MDHEN and CDR2 SYDVKM. The CDR3 totals 16 residues. The CDR3 spells CASSRGGAPTNTEAFF. CDR3 DNA: TGTGCCAGCAGTAGAGGGGGCGCTCCCACGAACACTGAAGCTTTCTTT.

The chain joins TRBV4-3 to TRBJ1-2; no reliable D call. The germline V and J ends were trimmed by 1 base and 5 bases, with 8 bases remaining between them. The CDR3 covers 13 residues. In germline, CDR1 is LGHNA, CDR2 YSLEER. CDR3: CASSQAGIYGYTF. The CDR3 DNA reads TGCGCCAGCAGCCAAGCCGGAATTTATGGCTACACCTTC.

The CDR3 DNA reads TGTGCCAGCAGCCCAGTAGATTACGAGCAGTACTTC. This codes for CASSPVDYEQYF. The chain employs TRBV7-9 and TRBJ2-7; no definite D call. CDR1 is SEHNR, CDR2 FQNEAQ, per germline (reference sequence). V was trimmed by 5 bases and J by 4 bases, leaving 9 bases between them. The CDR3 runs to 12 residues. The whole variable domain, filled in from reference TRBV7-9 and TRBJ2-7, reads DTGVSQNPRHKITKRGQNVTFRCDPISEHNRLYWYRQTLGQGPEFLTYFQNEAQLEKSRLLSDRFSAERPKGSFSTLEIQRTEQGDSAMYLCASSPVDYEQYFGPGTRLTVT.

This clonotype was detected ten times or more. The chain combines TRBV5-6 with TRBJ1-1; D may be TRBD1 (5 bases). The germline V gene encodes CDR1 SGHDT and CDR2 YYEEEE. Trimming stripped 3 bases from V and 1 base from J, with 13 bases between. CDR3 size: 15 residues. The CDR3 reads CASSWGDQGNTEAFF. As DNA, the CDR3 is TGTGCCAGCAGCTGGGGGGACCAAGGGAACACTGAAGCTTTCTTT.

This clonotype was observed once. This chain connects TRBV20-1 to TRBJ1-5, with a weak D call TRBD1 (5 bases). Per the germline V gene, CDR1 is DFQATT and CDR2 is SNEGSKA (reference sequence). This CDR3 spans 13 amino acids. V was pared by 5 bases and J by 1 base, with 9 bases between. CDR3 bases: TGCAGTGCTCACCGGGACAGCAATCAGCCCCAGCATTTT. Protein sequence: CSAHRDSNQPQHF.

This clonotype appeared a few times. This sequence joins TRBV6-5 and TRBJ2-7; D possibly corresponds to TRBD2 (7 bases). Germline V lookup: CDR1 MNHEY, CDR2 SVGAGI. Between the trimmed V and J ends, which lost 6 bases and 3 bases, there was a span of 18 bases. The CDR3 has 15 residues. CDR3 in DNA: TGTGCCAGCAGCTCCCCTGGGGGGGCGGGCTACGAGCAGTACTTC. It encodes CASSSPGGAGYEQYF.

This clonotype was observed a handful of times. The chain combines TRBV9 with TRBJ2-7, with D possibly matching TRBD2 (6 bases). CDR1 is SGDLS, CDR2 YYNGEE, per germline. V gave up 0 bases and J gave up 2 bases, with 9 bases separating them. The CDR3 sequence is 14 residues long. This CDR3 reads CASSVGEAAYEQYF. The DNA of the CDR3 is TGTGCCAGCAGCGTAGGGGAGGCAGCCTACGAGCAGTACTTC.

The chain links TRBV6-5 to TRBJ2-7; no reliable D call. Germline assignment: CDR1 MNHEY and CDR2 SVGAGI. The V end lost 5 bases, the J end lost 0 bases, and 11 bases lay between the germline ends. The CDR3 extends over 14 amino acids. The chain's CDR3 is CASSVRVSSYEQYF. CDR3 sequence (DNA): TGTGCCAGCAGTGTCCGGGTGAGCTCCTACGAGCAGTACTTC.

This chain uses TRBV11-2 with TRBJ2-1, with D perhaps matching TRBD1 (6 bases). Germline CDR1 is SGHAT and CDR2 is FQNNGV. The germline V and J ends were trimmed by 3 bases and 7 bases, with 13 bases remaining between them. The CDR3 is 14 amino acids. The CDR3 is CASSLPTGRNEQFF. In nucleotides, the CDR3 is TGTGCCAGCAGCTTGCCGACAGGACGGAATGAGCAGTTCTTC.